The 3 T cell receptor beta chains presented below share a single source sample, sequenced in a study of CD8 T cells in ankylosing spondylitis. TCRdb independently ran MiXCR on the 5' RACE reads; one entry per CDR3 protein. The top ten clones hold 9.1% of a sample with more than 250,000 distinct CDR3 sequences, roughly 12% of them seen once. The sequenced material came from blood, either unsorted or a sorted T cell fraction (not recorded which). Source of these receptors: a female donor with ankylosing spondylitis or in good health (not recorded which).

This clonotype was detected ten times or more. J is TRBJ2-1 and V is TRBV6-1; perhaps TRBD2 as D (5 bases). The CDR3 loop spans 15 amino acids. Trimming removed 8 bases at V and 0 bases at J, with 14 bases between. Germline V lookup: CDR1 MNHNS, CDR2 SASEGT. Here the CDR3 reads CASPQRGSSYNEQFF. Here the CDR3 DNA reads TGTGCCAGCCCCCAAAGAGGGAGCTCCTACAATGAGCAGTTCTTC.

The sample holds many counts of this clonotype. The chain combines TRBV9 with TRBJ2-4; 8 positions agree with TRBD2. After removal of 0 bases from V and 8 bases from J, the junction contained 10 bases not matched to a gene. The CDR3 is made up of 16 amino acids. Germline loops: CDR1 SGDLS, CDR2 YYNGEE. The CDR3 DNA reads TGTGCCAGCAGCGTAGGGTATCGGGGGGGGCCAGACATTCAGTACTTC. Its translation is CASSVGYRGGPDIQYF.

This clonotype came up many times. The rearrangement joins TRBV6-1 to TRBJ2-7; D gene uncertain. The CDR3 sequence is 16 residues long. Between the trimmed V and J ends, which lost 2 bases and 0 bases, there was a span of 14 bases. From germline, CDR1 is MNHNS and CDR2 SASEGT. The CDR3 DNA reads TGTGCCAGCAGTGAATTTAATCGCGGAACCTCCTACGAGCAGTACTTC. It is translated as CASSEFNRGTSYEQYF.